The following is a T cell receptor beta chain sequence with its context. Its target is unknown. V lost 4 bases to trimming and J lost 3 bases, with 14 bases between them. Germline-derived CDR1 and CDR2 are SGHKS and YYEKEE (reference sequence). The CDR3 runs 16 residues. Some clones are missing from TCRdb's copy, which holds only in-frame ones; the method was immunoSEQ multiplex PCR. The sample lists approximately 90,000 clones, 70% to 90% occurring once. This record belongs to a study of OX40 agonist ivuxolimab in advanced cancers. About the study: Those enrolled were about 80% male, with a mean age of roughly 62 years and ages from about 20 to 85. Partial response was recorded in three patients: one hepatocellular carcinoma and two cutaneous melanoma cases.

Findings and caveats of the study: Researchers report that CD8+ T cells had, on average, more expanded clones than CD4+. Low clonal expansion, among the lowest seen, marked partial responders at 0.1-3.0 mg/kg.

This receptor was obtained from an adult with an advanced solid tumor such as melanoma, head and neck, liver or kidney cancer. The rearrangement links TRBV5-5 to TRBJ1-6, with TRBD1 as a possible D gene (6 bases). The starting material was CD4+ or CD8+ T cells sorted from blood, obtained in a trial of the OX40 agonist ivuxolimab. Here the CDR3 reads CASSREGGHYNSPLHF. Written as DNA, the CDR3 is TGTGCCAGCAGCCGTGAGGGGGGACACTATAATTCACCCCTCCACTTT.